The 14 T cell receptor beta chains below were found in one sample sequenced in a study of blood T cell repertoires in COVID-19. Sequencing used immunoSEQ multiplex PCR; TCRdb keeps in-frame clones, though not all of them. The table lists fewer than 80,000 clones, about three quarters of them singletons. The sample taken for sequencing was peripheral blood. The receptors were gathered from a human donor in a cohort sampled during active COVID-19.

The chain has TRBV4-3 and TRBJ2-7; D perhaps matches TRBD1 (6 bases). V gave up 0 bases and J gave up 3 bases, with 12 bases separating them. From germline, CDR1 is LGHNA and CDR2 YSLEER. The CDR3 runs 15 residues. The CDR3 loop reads CASSQEVGASYEQYF. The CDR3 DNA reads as TGCGCCAGCAGCCAAGAGGTGGGGGCTAGCTACGAGCAGTACTTC.

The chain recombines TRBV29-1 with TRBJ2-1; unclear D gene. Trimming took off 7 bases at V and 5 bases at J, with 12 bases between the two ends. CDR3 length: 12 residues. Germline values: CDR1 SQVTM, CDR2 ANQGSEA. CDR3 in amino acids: CSGLTANNEQFF. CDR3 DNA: TGCAGCGGGCTTACAGCTAACAATGAGCAGTTCTTC.

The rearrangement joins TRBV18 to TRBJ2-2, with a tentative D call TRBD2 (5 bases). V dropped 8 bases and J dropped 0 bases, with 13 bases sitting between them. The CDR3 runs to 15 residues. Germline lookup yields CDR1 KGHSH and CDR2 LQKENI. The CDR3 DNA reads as TGTGCCAGCAACCAAGGGCGGGCGAACACCGGGGAGCTGTTTTTT. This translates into CASNQGRANTGELFF.

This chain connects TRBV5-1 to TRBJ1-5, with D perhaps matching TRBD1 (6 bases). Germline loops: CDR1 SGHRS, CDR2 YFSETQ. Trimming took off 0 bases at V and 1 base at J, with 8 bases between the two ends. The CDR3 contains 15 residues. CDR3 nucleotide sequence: TGCGCCAGCAGCTTGGGGACAGAGAGCAATCAGCCCCAGCATTTT. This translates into CASSLGTESNQPQHF.

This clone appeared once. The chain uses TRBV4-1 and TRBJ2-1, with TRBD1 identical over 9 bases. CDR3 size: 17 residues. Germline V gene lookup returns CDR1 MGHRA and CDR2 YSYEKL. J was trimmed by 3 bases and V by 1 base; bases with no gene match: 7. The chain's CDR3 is CASSQAWGDRVYNEQFF. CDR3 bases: TGCGCCAGCAGCCAAGCTTGGGGGGACAGGGTCTACAATGAGCAGTTCTTC.

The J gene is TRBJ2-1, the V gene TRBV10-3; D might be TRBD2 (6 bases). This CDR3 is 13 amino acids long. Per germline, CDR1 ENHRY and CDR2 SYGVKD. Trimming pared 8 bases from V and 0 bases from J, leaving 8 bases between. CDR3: CAIAGNSYNEQFF. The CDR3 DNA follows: TGTGCCATCGCGGGGAACTCCTACAATGAGCAGTTCTTC.

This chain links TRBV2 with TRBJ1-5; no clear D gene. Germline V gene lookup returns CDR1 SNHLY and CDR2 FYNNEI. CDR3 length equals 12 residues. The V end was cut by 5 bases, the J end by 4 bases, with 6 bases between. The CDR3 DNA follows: TGTGCCAGCAGTACCGGTAATCAGCCCCAGCATTTT. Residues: CASSTGNQPQHF.

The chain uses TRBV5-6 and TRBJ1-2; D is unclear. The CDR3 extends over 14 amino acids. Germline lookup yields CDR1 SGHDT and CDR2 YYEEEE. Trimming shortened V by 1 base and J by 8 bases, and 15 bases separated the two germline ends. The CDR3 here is CASSLTALTQGYTF. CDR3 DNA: TGTGCCAGCAGCTTGACAGCCTTAACGCAGGGCTACACCTTC. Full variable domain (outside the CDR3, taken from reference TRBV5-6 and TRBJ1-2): DAGVTQSPTHLIKTRGQQVTLRCSPKSGHDTVSWYQQALGQGPQFIFQYYEEEERQRGNFPDRFSGHQFPNYSSELNVNALLLGDSALYLCASSLTALTQGYTFGSGTRLTVV.

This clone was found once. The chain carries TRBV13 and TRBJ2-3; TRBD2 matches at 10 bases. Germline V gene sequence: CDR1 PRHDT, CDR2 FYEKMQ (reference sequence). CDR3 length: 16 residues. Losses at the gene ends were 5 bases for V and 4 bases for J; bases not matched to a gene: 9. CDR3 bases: TGTGCCAGCAGCCAGCTAGGAGCGGGGGGGTCAGATACGCAGTATTTT. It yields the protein CASSQLGAGGSDTQYF.

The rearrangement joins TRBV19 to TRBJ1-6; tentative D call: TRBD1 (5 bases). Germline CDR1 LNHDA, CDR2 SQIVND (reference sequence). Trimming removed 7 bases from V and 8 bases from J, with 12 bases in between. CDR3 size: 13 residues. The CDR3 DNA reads TGTGCCAGTAAGCTGGGGGGAGATTCACCCCTCCACTTT. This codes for CASKLGGDSPLHF. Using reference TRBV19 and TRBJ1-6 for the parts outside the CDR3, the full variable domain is DGGITQSPKYLFRKEGQNVTLSCEQNLNHDAMYWYRQDPGQGLRLIYYSQIVNDFQKGDIAEGYSVSREKKESFPLTVTSAQKNPTAFYLCASKLGGDSPLHFGNGTRLTVT.

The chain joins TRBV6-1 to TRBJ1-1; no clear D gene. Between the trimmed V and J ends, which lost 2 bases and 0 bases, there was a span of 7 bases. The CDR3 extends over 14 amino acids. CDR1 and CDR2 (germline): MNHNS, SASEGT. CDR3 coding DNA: TGTGCCAGCAGTGAAATGATAGTGAACACTGAAGCTTTCTTT. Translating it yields CASSEMIVNTEAFF.

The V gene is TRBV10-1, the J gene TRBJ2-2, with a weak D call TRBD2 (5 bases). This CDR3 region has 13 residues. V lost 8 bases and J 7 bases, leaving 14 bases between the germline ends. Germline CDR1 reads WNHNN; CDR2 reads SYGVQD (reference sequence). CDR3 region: CASSNGVSGELFF. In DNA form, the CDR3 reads TGCGCCAGCTCTAACGGGGTCAGCGGGGAGCTGTTTTTT.

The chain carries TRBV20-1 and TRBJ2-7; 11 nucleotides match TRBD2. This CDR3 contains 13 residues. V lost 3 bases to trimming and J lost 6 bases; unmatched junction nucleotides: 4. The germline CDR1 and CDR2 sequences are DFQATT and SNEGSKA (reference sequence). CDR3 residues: CSASGLAGGEQYF. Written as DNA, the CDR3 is TGCAGTGCTAGTGGGCTAGCGGGGGGCGAGCAGTACTTC.

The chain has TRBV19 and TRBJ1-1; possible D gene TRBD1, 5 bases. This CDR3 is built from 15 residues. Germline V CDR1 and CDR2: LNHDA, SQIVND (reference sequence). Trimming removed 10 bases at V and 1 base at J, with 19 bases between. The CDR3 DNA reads TGTGCCACCAAGATTTCAGGGAAGGCGAACACTGAAGCTTTCTTT. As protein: CATKISGKANTEAFF. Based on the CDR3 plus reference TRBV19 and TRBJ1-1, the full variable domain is DGGITQSPKYLFRKEGQNVTLSCEQNLNHDAMYWYRQDPGQGLRLIYYSQIVNDFQKGDIAEGYSVSREKKESFPLTVTSAQKNPTAFYLCATKISGKANTEAFFGQGTRLTVV.